One TCR beta chain is described in this entry. Its antigen is not identified. Between the trimmed V and J ends, which lost 4 bases and 1 base, there was a span of 14 bases. This CDR3 has 15 residues. Germline V gene lookup returns CDR1 SGDLS and CDR2 YYNGEE. This entry comes from a study of tumor-infiltrating lymphocytes in localized non-small cell lung cancer. Overall study: Patients included smokers and never-smokers with various histologies, some sampled after neoadjuvant chemotherapy.

General study points: Tumors had more T cell infiltration than uninvolved lung, per TCRbeta sequencing and CD3 counts.

Using immunoSEQ multiplex PCR, the repertoire was profiled, and TCRdb retains in-frame clones only, with some absent. The sample has tens of thousands of clones, 80% to 90% seen once; the top ten hold over 2%. This receptor was obtained from a human donor with non-small cell lung cancer. The V gene is TRBV9, the J gene TRBJ1-1; no clear D. Material: lung tumor tissue. Written as DNA, the CDR3 is TGTGCCAGCAGCTCAAACATAATCCCGAACACTGAAGCTTTCTTT. Amino acid sequence: CASSSNIIPNTEAFF.